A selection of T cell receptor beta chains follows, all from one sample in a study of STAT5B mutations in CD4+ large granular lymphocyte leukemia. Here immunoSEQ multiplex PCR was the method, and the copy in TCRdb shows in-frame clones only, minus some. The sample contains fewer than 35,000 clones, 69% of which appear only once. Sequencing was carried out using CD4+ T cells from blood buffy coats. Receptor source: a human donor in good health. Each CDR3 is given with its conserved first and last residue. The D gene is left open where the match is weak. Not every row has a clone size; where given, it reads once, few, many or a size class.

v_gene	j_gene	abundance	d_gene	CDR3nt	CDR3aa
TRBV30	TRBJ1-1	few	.	TGTGCCTGGAGCCCCTCAGGTCCCACTGAAGCTTTCTTT	CAWSPSGPTEAFF
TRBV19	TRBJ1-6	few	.	TGTGCCAGTAGTATTACTGGACTTTATAATTCACCCCTCCACTTT	CASSITGLYNSPLHF
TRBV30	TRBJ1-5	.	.	TGTGCCTGGAGTGTAGGTATCGTCAATCAGCCCCAGCATTTT	CAWSVGIVNQPQHF
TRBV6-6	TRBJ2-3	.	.	TGTGCCAGCAGCGGCCGGGCCGTGGATACGCAGTATTTT	CASSGRAVDTQYF
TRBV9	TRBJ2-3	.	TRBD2	TGTGCCAGCTCGACGGGGGGGCTGGATACGCAGTATTTT	CASSTGGLDTQYF
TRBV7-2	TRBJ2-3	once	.	TGTGCCAGCAGCCAGCGGATAACTAGCACAGATACGCAGTATTTT	CASSQRITSTDTQYF
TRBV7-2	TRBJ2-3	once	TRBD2	TGTGCCAGCAGCCCCGGGGGGACCCGCACAGATACGCAGTATTTT	CASSPGGTRTDTQYF
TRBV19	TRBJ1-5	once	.	TGTGCCAGTAGTATCCCTGGGAATAGCAATCAGCCCCAGCATTTT	CASSIPGNSNQPQHF
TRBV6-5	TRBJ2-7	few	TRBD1	TGTGCCAGCAGTTACCGCGGACAGGTTGGGGAGCAGTACTTC	CASSYRGQVGEQYF
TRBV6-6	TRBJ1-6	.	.	TGTGCCAGCAGCCACGACAGGAATTCACCCCTCCACTTT	CASSHDRNSPLHF
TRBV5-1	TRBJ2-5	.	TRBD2	TGCGCCAGCAGCTTAGAGCGGGGGGGAGGAGAGACCCAGTACTTC	CASSLERGGGETQYF
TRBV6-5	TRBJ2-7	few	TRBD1	TGTGCCAGCAGTTCCAGGACAGGGAACTACGAGCAGTACTTC	CASSSRTGNYEQYF
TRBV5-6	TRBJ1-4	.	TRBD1	TGTGCCAGCAGCTGGGGGACAGGGAGACTCCTTAATGAAAAACTGTTTTTT	CASSWGTGRLLNEKLFF
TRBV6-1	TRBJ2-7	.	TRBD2	TGTGCCAGCAGTGTAGCGGGGGGTACCTACGAGCAGTACTTC	CASSVAGGTYEQYF
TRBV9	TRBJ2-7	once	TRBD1	TGTGCCAGCAGCGTTACCGGACAGGGTCCCTACGAGCAGTACTTC	CASSVTGQGPYEQYF
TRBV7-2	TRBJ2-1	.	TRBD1	TGTGCCAGCAGCTTTCGAGGGGGCCAAAATGAGCAGTTCTTC	CASSFRGGQNEQFF
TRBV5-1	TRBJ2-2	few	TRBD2	TGCGCCAGCAGCTTGACGGGACTAGCGGGGGGGATGAACACCGGGGAGCTGTTTTTT	CASSLTGLAGGMNTGELFF
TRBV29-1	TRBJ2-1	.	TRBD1	TGCAGCGTTGGGTGGACAGGGGGTTCTCGAGGGTACAATGAGCAGTTCTTC	CSVGWTGGSRGYNEQFF
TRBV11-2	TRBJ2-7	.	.	TGTGCCAGCAGCTCCCGGTGGGGCGGTCGGGAGCAGTACTTC	CASSSRWGGREQYF
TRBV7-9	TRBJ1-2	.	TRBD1	TGTGCCAGCAGCTTAGGACAGGGGATCTCCTATGGCTACACCTTC	CASSLGQGISYGYTF
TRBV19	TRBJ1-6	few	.	TGTGCCACCACAGGGACGTCCTTAGAGAATTCACCCCTCCACTTT	CATTGTSLENSPLHF
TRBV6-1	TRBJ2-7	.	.	TGTGCCAGCTCCGGCGGGCGGATTAGTGGAGAGCAGTACTTC	CASSGGRISGEQYF
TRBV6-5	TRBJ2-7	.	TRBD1	TGTGCCAGCAGAACCGGGACAGAGAGATCCTACGAGCAGTACTTC	CASRTGTERSYEQYF
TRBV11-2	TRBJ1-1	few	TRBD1	TGTGCCAGCAGCACTCGCCCCGGACAGGGAAACACTGAAGCTTTCTTT	CASSTRPGQGNTEAFF
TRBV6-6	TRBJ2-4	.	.	TGTGCCAGCAGCCCCCTAAGCATTCAGTACTTC	CASSPLSIQYF
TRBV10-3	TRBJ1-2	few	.	TGTGCCATCAGTGAGTCGGCCCAGGGGACCTATGGCTACACCTTC	CAISESAQGTYGYTF
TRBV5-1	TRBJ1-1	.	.	TGCGCCAGCTCCACGGGCCGGGACACTGAAGCTTTCTTT	CASSTGRDTEAFF
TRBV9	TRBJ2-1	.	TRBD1	TGTGCCAGCAGCGTAGGTGGGGACAGGGCTTACAATGAGCAGTTCTTC	CASSVGGDRAYNEQFF
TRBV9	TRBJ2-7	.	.	TGTGCCAGCAGCGTAGCCCCAGGTACCCCCTACGAGCAGTACTTC	CASSVAPGTPYEQYF
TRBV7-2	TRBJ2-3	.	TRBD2	TGTGCCAGCAGCTTAGCTAGCGGGTGGACAGATACGCAGTATTTT	CASSLASGWTDTQYF
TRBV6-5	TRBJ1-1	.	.	TGTGCCAGCAGGATTACAGGGACCCCGAACGCTGAAGCTTTCTTT	CASRITGTPNAEAFF
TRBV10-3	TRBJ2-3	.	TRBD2	TGTGCCATCAGGAAAGCGGGGGGGGATGGTACGCAGTATTTT	CAIRKAGGDGTQYF
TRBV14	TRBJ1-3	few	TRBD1	TGTGCCAGCAGCCAAAGGGACAGAGGAAACACCATATATTTT	CASSQRDRGNTIYF
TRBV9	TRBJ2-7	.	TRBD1	TGTGCCAGCAGCGTGGGACAGGGTACCTACGAGCAGTACTTC	CASSVGQGTYEQYF
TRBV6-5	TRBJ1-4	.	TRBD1	TGTGCCAGCAGTTACGGGGACAGAAAAAATGAAAAACTGTTTTTT	CASSYGDRKNEKLFF
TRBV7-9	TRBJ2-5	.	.	TGTGCCAGCAGCTTAGGTGGACAGCAAGAGACCCAGTACTTC	CASSLGGQQETQYF